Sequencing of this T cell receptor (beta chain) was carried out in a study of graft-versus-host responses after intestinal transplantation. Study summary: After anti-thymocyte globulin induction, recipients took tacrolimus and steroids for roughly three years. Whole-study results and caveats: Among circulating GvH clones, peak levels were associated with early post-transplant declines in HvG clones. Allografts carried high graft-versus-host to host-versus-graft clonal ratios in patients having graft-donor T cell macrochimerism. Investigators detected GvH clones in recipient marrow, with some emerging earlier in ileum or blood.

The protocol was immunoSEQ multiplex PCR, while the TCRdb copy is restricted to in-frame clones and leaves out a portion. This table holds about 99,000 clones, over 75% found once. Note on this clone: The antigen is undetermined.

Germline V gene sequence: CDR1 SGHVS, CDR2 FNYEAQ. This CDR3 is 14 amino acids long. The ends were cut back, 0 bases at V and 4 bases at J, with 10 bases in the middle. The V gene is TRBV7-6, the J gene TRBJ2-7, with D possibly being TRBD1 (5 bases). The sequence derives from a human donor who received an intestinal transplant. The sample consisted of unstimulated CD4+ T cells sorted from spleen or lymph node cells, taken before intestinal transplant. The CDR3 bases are TGTGCCAGCAGCTTAGCGGTTGGGGCATACGAGCAGTACTTC. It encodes CASSLAVGAYEQYF.